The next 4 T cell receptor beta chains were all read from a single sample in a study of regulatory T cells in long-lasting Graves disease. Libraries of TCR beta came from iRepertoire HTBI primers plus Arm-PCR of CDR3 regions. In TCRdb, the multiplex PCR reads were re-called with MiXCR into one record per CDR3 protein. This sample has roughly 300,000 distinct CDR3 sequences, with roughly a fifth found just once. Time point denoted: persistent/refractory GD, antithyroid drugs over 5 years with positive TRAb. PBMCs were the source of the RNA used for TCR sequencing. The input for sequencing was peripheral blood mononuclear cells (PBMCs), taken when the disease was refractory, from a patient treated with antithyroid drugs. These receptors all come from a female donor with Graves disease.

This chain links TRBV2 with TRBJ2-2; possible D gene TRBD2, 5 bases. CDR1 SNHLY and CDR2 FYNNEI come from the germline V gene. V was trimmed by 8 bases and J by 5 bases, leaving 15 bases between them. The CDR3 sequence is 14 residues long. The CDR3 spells CASFGLTGTGELFF. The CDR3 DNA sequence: TGTGCCAGCTTCGGTCTGACGGGAACCGGGGAGCTGTTTTTT.

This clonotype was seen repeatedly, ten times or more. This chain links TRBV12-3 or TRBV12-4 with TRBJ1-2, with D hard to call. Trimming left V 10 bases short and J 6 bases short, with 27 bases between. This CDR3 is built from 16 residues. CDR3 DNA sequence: TGTGCCAACACTCCAGATGCGGGAGGCCCGAACGATGGCTACACCTTC. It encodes CANTPDAGGPNDGYTF.

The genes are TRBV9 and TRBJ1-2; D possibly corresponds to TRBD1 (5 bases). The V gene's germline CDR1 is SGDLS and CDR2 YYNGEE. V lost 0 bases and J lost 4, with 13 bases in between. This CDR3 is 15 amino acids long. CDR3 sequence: CASSVDTGLPYGYTF. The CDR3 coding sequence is TGTGCCAGCAGCGTAGACACAGGACTACCCTATGGCTACACCTTC.

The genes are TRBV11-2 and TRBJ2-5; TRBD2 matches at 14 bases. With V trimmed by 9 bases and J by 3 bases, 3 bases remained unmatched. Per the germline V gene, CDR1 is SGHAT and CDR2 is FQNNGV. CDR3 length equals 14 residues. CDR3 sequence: CARTGLAGEETQYF. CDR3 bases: TGTGCCAGGACGGGACTAGCGGGAGAAGAGACCCAGTACTTC.